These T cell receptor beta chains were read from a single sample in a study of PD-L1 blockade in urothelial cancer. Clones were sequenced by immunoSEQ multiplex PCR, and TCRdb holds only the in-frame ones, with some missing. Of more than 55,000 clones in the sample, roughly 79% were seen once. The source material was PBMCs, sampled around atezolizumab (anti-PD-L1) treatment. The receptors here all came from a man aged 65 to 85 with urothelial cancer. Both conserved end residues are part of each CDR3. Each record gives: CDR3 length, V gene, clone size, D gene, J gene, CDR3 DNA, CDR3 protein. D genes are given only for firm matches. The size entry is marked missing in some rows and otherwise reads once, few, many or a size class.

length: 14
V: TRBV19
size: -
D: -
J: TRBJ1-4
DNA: TGTGCCAGTAGTAGCGGGCAGTCTAATGAAAAACTGTTTTTT
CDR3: CASSSGQSNEKLFF

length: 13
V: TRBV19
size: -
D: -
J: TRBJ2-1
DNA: TGTGCCAGTAGTATAGACCGGGGTTGGGAGCAGTTCTTC
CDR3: CASSIDRGWEQFF

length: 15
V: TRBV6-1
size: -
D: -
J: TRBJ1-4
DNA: TGTGCCAGCAGTCAAGGGGGGACTGAGGGTGAAAAACTGTTTTTT
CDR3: CASSQGGTEGEKLFF

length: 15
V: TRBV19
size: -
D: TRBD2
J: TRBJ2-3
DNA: TGTGCCAGTAGTCCAAGACTAGCCCGCACAGATACGCAGTATTTT
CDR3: CASSPRLARTDTQYF

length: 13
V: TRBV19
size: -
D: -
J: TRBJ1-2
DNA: TGTGCCAGTAAAGGGGGTCCTGACTATGGCTACACCTTC
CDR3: CASKGGPDYGYTF

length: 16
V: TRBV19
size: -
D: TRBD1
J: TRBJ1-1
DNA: TGTGCCAGTAGTACCCCTCGACAGGGGGGTAGCACTGAAGCTTTCTTT
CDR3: CASSTPRQGGSTEAFF

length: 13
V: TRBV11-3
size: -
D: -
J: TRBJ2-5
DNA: TGTGCCAGCAGCTCCGGGGGTTCGGAGACCCAGTACTTC
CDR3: CASSSGGSETQYF

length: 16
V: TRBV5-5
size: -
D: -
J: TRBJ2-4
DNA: TGTGCCAGCAGCCCGGGACTTTTTGAAGCCAAAAACATTCAGTACTTC
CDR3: CASSPGLFEAKNIQYF

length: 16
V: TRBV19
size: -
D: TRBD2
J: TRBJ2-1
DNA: TGTGCCAGTAGCGGGACTAGCGGGAGTGGAGGGGGCGAGCAGTTCTTC
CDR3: CASSGTSGSGGGEQFF

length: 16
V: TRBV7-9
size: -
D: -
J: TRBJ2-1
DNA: TGTGCCAGCAGCTTACCCATAGCGGACACGTACAATGAGCAGTTCTTC
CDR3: CASSLPIADTYNEQFF

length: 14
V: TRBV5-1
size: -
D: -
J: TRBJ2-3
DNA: TGCGCCAGCAGCTCCCTAGTGAGCACAGATACGCAGTATTTT
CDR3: CASSSLVSTDTQYF

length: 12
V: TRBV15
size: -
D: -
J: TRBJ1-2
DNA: TGTGCCACCAGCAGAGATCGAGGCGGCTACACCTTC
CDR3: CATSRDRGGYTF

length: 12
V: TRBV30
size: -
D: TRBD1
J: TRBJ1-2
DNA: TGTGCCTGGGCCGGGACAGGGGGAAAAAACACCTTC
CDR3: CAWAGTGGKNTF

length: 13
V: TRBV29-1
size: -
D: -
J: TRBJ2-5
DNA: TGCAGCGCCCGACAGACGTATCAAGAGACCCAGTACTTC
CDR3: CSARQTYQETQYF

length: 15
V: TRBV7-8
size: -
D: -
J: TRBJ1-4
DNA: TGTGCCAGCAGCTTAGGGACAGCCACTAATGAAAAACTGTTTTTT
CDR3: CASSLGTATNEKLFF

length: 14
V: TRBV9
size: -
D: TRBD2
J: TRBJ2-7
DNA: TGTGCCAGCAGCGTGGGGGGACTAGCGAAAGAGCAGTACTTC
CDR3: CASSVGGLAKEQYF

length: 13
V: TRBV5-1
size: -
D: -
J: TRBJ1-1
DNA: TGCGCCAGCAGACAGGAGCCGAACACTGAAGCTTTCTTT
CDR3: CASRQEPNTEAFF

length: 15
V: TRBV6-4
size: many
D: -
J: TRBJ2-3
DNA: TGTGCCAGCAGTGACTCGTCAGGGGGCACAGATACGCAGTATTTT
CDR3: CASSDSSGGTDTQYF

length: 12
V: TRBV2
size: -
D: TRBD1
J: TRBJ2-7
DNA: TGTGCCAGCAGGGGGACAGCTTACGAGCAGTACTTC
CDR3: CASRGTAYEQYF

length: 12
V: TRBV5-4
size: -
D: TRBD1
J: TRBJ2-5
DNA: TGTGCCAGAGACAGGGAGACGGAGACCCAGTACTTC
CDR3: CARDRETETQYF

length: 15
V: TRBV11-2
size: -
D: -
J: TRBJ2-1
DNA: TGTGCCAGCAGCTTAGTCTTCCAGTCCTACAATGAGCAGTTCTTC
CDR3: CASSLVFQSYNEQFF

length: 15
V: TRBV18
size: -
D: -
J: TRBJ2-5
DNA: TGTGCCAGCTCCCCCGGGCCTGGACTCCGTCGGACCCAGTACTTC
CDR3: CASSPGPGLRRTQYF

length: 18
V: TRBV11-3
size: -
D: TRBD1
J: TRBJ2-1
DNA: TGTGCCAGCAGCTTAGGGGCCAGACAGGGCATCGCCTACAATGAGCAGTTCTTC
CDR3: CASSLGARQGIAYNEQFF

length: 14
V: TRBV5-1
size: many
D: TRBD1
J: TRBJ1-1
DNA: TGCGCCAGCAGCTCAGGACAGGGAGGCACTGAAGCTTTCTTT
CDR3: CASSSGQGGTEAFF

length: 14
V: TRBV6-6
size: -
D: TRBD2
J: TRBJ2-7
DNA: TGTGCCAGCAGGTCGACTAGCGGGCCCTACGAGCAGTACTTC
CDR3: CASRSTSGPYEQYF

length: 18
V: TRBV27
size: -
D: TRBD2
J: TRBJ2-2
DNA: TGTGCCAGCACCCCTCGGGGGACTAGCGGGGGGAACACCGGGGAGCTGTTTTTT
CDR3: CASTPRGTSGGNTGELFF

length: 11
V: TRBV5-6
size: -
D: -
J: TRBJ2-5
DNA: TGTGCCAGCAGCACAGCCCGGACCCAGTACTTC
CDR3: CASSTARTQYF

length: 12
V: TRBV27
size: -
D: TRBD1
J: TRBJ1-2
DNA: TGTGCCAGCAGGTCAACAGGGGGCGGCTACACCTTC
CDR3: CASRSTGGGYTF

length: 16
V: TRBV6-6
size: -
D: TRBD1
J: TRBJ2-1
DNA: TGTGCCAGCAGTTATCGTCCCACAGGGGGCTGGAATGAGCAGTTCTTC
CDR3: CASSYRPTGGWNEQFF

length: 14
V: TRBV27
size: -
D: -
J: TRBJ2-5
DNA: TGTGCCAGCAGTTCTGGCAGGGGAACGGAGACCCAGTACTTC
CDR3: CASSSGRGTETQYF

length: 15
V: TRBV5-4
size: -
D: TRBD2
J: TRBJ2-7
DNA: TGTGCCAGCAGCCGGACTAGCGGGAGTCTCTACGAGCAGTACTTC
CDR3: CASSRTSGSLYEQYF

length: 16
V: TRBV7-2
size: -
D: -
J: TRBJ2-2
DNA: TGTGCCAGCAGCTTAGGACCCAGTGGGGCCACCGGGGAGCTGTTTTTT
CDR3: CASSLGPSGATGELFF

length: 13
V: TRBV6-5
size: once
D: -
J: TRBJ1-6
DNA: TGTGCCAGCAGTCCTGACAGCCACTCACCCCTCCACTTT
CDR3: CASSPDSHSPLHF

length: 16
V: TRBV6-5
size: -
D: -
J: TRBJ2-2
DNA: TGTGCCAGCAGTTACTTGGGACATCCGAACACCGGGGAGCTGTTTTTT
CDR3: CASSYLGHPNTGELFF

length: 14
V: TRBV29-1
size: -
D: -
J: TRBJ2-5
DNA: TGCAGCGTTGAAGATCGCGGGCCGGGAGAGACCCAGTACTTC
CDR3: CSVEDRGPGETQYF

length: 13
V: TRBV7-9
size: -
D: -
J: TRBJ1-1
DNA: TGTGCCAGCAGCTTAGGGGAGTCCACTGAAGCTTTCTTT
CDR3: CASSLGESTEAFF

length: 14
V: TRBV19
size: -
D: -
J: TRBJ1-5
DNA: TGTGCCAGTAGGTCGGGGGGGAGCAATCAGCCCCAGCATTTT
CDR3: CASRSGGSNQPQHF

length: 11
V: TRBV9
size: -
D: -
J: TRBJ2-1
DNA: TGTGCCAGCAGCGTAGGCGGTGAGCAGTTCTTC
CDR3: CASSVGGEQFF

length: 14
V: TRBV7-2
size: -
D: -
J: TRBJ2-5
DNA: TGTGCCAGCAGCTTAGTCTCCGTCCAAGAGACCCAGTACTTC
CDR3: CASSLVSVQETQYF

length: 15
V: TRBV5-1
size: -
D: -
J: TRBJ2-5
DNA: TGCGCCAGCAGCCGACGCGCGGCTAGCGAAGAGACCCAGTACTTC
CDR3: CASSRRAASEETQYF

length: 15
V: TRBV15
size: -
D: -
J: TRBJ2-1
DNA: TGTGCCACCAGCAGAGATCGTAAAGCCCTCAATGAGCAGTTCTTC
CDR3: CATSRDRKALNEQFF

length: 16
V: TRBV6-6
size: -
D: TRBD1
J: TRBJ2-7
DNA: TGTGCCAGCAGTCCACGAAAGGACAGGGGATCCTACGAGCAGTACTTC
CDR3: CASSPRKDRGSYEQYF

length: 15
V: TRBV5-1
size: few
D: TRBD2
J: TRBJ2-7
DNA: TGCGCCAGCAGCTTACTAGCGGGAAGCTCCTACGAGCAGTACTTC
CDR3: CASSLLAGSSYEQYF